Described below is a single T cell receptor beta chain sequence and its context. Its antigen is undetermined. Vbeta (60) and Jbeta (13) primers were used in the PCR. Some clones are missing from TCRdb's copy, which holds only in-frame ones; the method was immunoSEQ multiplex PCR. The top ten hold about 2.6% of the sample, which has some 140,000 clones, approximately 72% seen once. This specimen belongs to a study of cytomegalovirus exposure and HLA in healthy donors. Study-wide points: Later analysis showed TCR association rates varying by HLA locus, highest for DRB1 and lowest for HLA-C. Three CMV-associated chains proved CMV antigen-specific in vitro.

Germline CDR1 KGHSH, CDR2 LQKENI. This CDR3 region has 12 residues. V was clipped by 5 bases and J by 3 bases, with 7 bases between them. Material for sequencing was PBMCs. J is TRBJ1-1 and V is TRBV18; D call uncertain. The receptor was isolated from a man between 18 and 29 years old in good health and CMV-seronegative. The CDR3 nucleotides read TGTGCCAGCTCAGGGAGGGACACTGAAGCTTTCTTT. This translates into CASSGRDTEAFF.